Below are 4 T cell receptor beta chains sequenced from a single sample in a study of CD8 T cells in Susac syndrome. Reverse transcription used about 0.45 to 1 ug RNA and random hexamers. TCRdb used MiXCR to reprocess the immunoSEQ multiplex PCR reads, holding one entry per CDR3 protein. This repertoire shows 330,000 or so distinct CDR3 sequences, 70% to 90% found once; its top ten account for 0.18%. Sequencing input: CD8+ T cells from PBMCs. Receptors were obtained from a human donor with multiple sclerosis.

The genes are TRBV29-1 and TRBJ1-4, with no clear D. Between the trimmed V and J ends, which lost 4 bases and 3 bases, there was a span of 12 bases. Germline V gives CDR1 SQVTM, CDR2 ANQGSEA. The CDR3 runs to 14 residues. The DNA of the CDR3 is TGCAGCGTTGTTGGTGGGTCCTCTAATGAAAAACTGTTTTTT. Translation: CSVVGGSSNEKLFF.

This clonotype appeared once. This chain uses TRBV20-1 with TRBJ2-1; possibly TRBD2 for D (6 bases). CDR3 size: 14 residues. The germline V gene encodes CDR1 DFQATT and CDR2 SNEGSKA (reference sequence). Trimming cost V 3 bases and J 1 base, with 10 bases left between them. The DNA for the CDR3 is TGCAGTGCTAGGGGGGACTTGTCCTACAATGAGCAGTTCTTC. It specifies CSARGDLSYNEQFF.

The chain links TRBV10-3 to TRBJ2-3, with 10 bases identical to TRBD1. Per the germline V gene, CDR1 is ENHRY and CDR2 is SYGVKD. V shed 5 bases, J shed 2 bases, and the junction held 7 bases outside the gene matches. This CDR3 comprises 16 residues. The CDR3 DNA sequence: TGTGCCATCAGTAGAACCGGGACAGGGGTCACAGATACGCAGTATTTT. Translating it yields CAISRTGTGVTDTQYF.

The V and J genes are TRBV15 and TRBJ2-5; D may be TRBD1 (6 bases). The V end lost 0 bases, the J end lost 5 bases, and 13 bases lay between the germline ends. The CDR3 consists of 15 residues. Looked up from germline, CDR1 is LNHNV and CDR2 is YYDKDF (reference sequence). The chain's CDR3 is CATSRDHRASETQYF. CDR3 sequence (DNA): TGTGCCACCAGCAGAGATCACAGGGCCTCCGAGACCCAGTACTTC.